The 12 T cell receptor beta chains below come from one sample, sequenced in a study of a mutant IDH1 vaccine in newly diagnosed glioma. The protocol was immunoSEQ multiplex PCR, while the TCRdb copy is restricted to in-frame clones and leaves out a portion. The table includes about 46,000 clones, around 94% detected once. Their antigen targets remain unknown. Indicated time point: week 35, safety follow-up. Every vaccination contained 300 ug of the mutant IDH1 20-mer peptide and was paired with topical imiquimod. Specimen: PBMCs, collected from a glioma patient whose treatment included an IDH1 peptide vaccine. Receptors were obtained from a man aged 50 or older with glioma.

The chain joins TRBV10-1 to TRBJ1-6, with D perhaps TRBD1 (5 bases). V was pared by 3 bases and J by 8 bases, with 8 bases between. Germline CDR1 is WNHNN and CDR2 is SYGVQD (reference sequence). This CDR3 spans 13 amino acids. The CDR3 DNA reads as TGCGCCAGCAGTGACAGGGTTGATTCACCCCTCCACTTT. This codes for CASSDRVDSPLHF.

V is TRBV2 and J is TRBJ2-7; TRBD1 agrees at 8 bases. Trimming at V came to 4 bases and at J to 0 bases, leaving 5 bases not matched to a gene. CDR3 length: 15 amino acids. Germline V gives CDR1 SNHLY, CDR2 FYNNEI. The CDR3 here is CASSARTGSSYEQYF. The CDR3 nucleotides are TGTGCCAGCAGTGCCCGGACAGGGAGCTCCTACGAGCAGTACTTC.

The chain combines TRBV13 with TRBJ1-1; D remains unclear. V was trimmed by 2 bases and J by 4 bases, leaving 8 bases between them. Germline V gene sequence: CDR1 PRHDT, CDR2 FYEKMQ (reference sequence). The CDR3 is 13 residues long. The CDR3 loop reads CASSLSERTEAFF. CDR3 in DNA: TGTGCCAGCAGCTTAAGTGAGCGCACTGAAGCTTTCTTT.

Concerning this clone itself: The sample holds other DNA sequences that translate to the same CDR3. V is TRBV5-1 and J is TRBJ1-5, with D unclear. Germline V gene sequence: CDR1 SGHRS, CDR2 YFSETQ. V gave up 4 bases and J gave up 4 bases, with 12 bases separating them. The CDR3 runs 14 residues. CDR3 bases: TGCGCCAGCAGCCCGGGCGGCGGGAATCAGCCCCAGCATTTT. Amino acid sequence: CASSPGGGNQPQHF.

The chain links TRBV29-1 to TRBJ1-1, with unresolved D. V was trimmed by 0 bases and J by 0 bases, leaving 11 bases between them. The CDR3 length is 15 residues. Germline loops: CDR1 SQVTM, CDR2 ANQGSEA. The CDR3 DNA reads as TGCAGCGTTGAAGATGAAGCAGAAATGAACACTGAAGCTTTCTTT. Encoded protein: CSVEDEAEMNTEAFF.

The chain is built from TRBV4-3 and TRBJ2-7; tentatively, D is TRBD2 (6 bases). Germline values: CDR1 LGHNA, CDR2 YSLEER. Trimming cost V 2 bases and J 0 bases, with 20 bases left between them. The CDR3 is made up of 18 amino acids. CDR3 DNA sequence: TGCGCCAGCAGCCAAAATTTGGGCGGCGGGGCCTCCTCCTACGAGCAGTACTTC. Encoded protein: CASSQNLGGGASSYEQYF.

This rearrangement joins TRBV29-1 to TRBJ2-4, with D possibly being TRBD1 (5 bases). The CDR3 totals 13 residues. Trimming took 5 bases from V and 6 from J, leaving 14 bases between them. Per germline, CDR1 SQVTM and CDR2 ANQGSEA. The CDR3 DNA is TGCAGCGTTACCACTACAGGCCCAAACATTCAGTACTTC. This codes for CSVTTTGPNIQYF.

This chain uses TRBV6-1 with TRBJ1-2; D gene ambiguous. Trimming removed 6 bases from V and 3 bases from J, with 11 bases in between. CDR1 and CDR2 (germline): MNHNS, SASEGT. The CDR3 totals 13 residues. For the CDR3, the DNA is TGTGCCAGCAGGAGACGAAACGACTATGGCTACACCTTC. It encodes CASRRRNDYGYTF.

The chain has TRBV2 and TRBJ2-7; D is unresolved. Germline lookup yields CDR1 SNHLY and CDR2 FYNNEI. V was cut by 2 bases and J by 3 bases, with 8 bases left in between. This CDR3 is 13 amino acids long. The CDR3 region is CASSEWVGYEQYF. DNA of the CDR3: TGTGCCAGCAGTGAATGGGTGGGCTACGAGCAGTACTTC.

The J gene is TRBJ2-1, the V gene TRBV11-3; tentatively, D is TRBD1 or TRBD2 (6 bases each). This CDR3 comprises 16 residues. The ends were cut back, 0 bases at V and 7 bases at J, with 16 bases in the middle. Germline-derived CDR1 and CDR2 are SGHNT and YENEEA. As DNA, the CDR3 is TGTGCCAGCAGCTTAGAGGGGGGACAAGGGGGTAATGAGCAGTTCTTC. It codes for CASSLEGGQGGNEQFF.

V and J are TRBV15 and TRBJ1-5; D gene uncertain. The germline V and J ends were trimmed by 0 bases and 2 bases, with 5 bases remaining between them. The CDR3 has 14 amino acids. Germline assignment: CDR1 LNHNV and CDR2 YYDKDF (reference sequence). For the CDR3, the DNA is TGTGCCACCAGCAGAGATGACGGCAATCAGCCCCAGCATTTT. Amino acid sequence: CATSRDDGNQPQHF.

The chain employs TRBV1 and TRBJ2-7; the table's TRBD2 call for D was not verified on the DNA. TRBV1 counts as a pseudogene. This CDR3 has 15 residues. CDR3 coding DNA: TGCACCAGCAGCCCCCAAACGGGAGTGCTCTACGAGCAGTACTTC. Its protein is CTSSPQTGVLYEQYF.